This TCR beta chain was identified in a study of tumor-infiltrating lymphocytes in primary liver carcinoma (dated by TCRdb to 2015 to 2018). Background on the whole study: Of the five patients, three men and two women aged 30 to 69 years, four had hepatocellular carcinoma and one had combined HCC and intrahepatic cholangiocarcinoma. The five patients had tumors staged T1-T3 N0M0, with maximum diameters ranging from about 4.2 to 11 cm. Roughly 3.5 to 7.5 million productive TCRbeta reads were obtained per sample, and no significant difference in read depth was found between tissue types. The study combined TCRbeta repertoire sequencing, expression microarrays and whole-exome sequencing across five regions of each liver tumor, with adjacent normal tissue and blood. A total of 35 specimens from 5 patients underwent TCRbeta repertoire sequencing, comprising about 25 tumor regions, 5 adjacent noncancerous liver tissues and 5 peripheral blood samples. Agilent mRNA microarray profiling was performed on the roughly 27 tumor region samples to relate TCRbeta repertoire diversity to the local molecular phenotype. Repertoires from technical replicates were highly reproducible, with mean shared-clone rates approximately 0.88 and correlation coefficients above 0.98. What the authors observed across the whole study: The study included only five or six patients, and the authors note findings should be validated in a larger study. Because only the TCR beta chain was sequenced and unpaired alpha chains were not captured, true repertoire diversity is likely underestimated. Only about 8-24% of top clones were present in all five regions of a tumor, suggesting spatial heterogeneity of tumor-infiltrating T cells. Bulk unsorted samples precluded comparing CD4+ and CD8+ T cell repertoires. Repertoire overlap was higher between tumor regions (mean roughly 35%) than tumor-adjacent (approximately 17%) or tumor-blood (14%) pairs, consistent with antigen-driven expansion. The top 250 clones accounted for a significantly greater share of the repertoire in tumors than in blood (p = 0.039).

Trimming takes 0 bases from V and 7 bases from J, and the germline ends sit 14 bases apart. CDR1 and CDR2, looked up from the germline V gene, are SGDLS and YYNGEE. The CDR3 extends over 14 residues, inclusive of both ends. Left in the record is the CDR3 DNA by itself, 42 bases read in frame from the first base. Total RNA and DNA were co-extracted without cell sorting from approximately 20-30 mg of bulk tissue using the AllPrep DNA/RNA mini kit. Between late 2015 and March 2016, 4 to 6 patients in China with histopathologically diagnosed primary liver carcinoma had surgical resection. Patients had chronic HBV infection and were treatment-naive at sampling. Each tumor was sampled at five spatially separated regions: the tumor centre plus the superior, inferior, left-lateral and right-lateral poles. Histology showed that every tumor sample contained more than 80% viable tumor cells. Each fresh piece of tumor and adjacent tissue was cut in two, with one half stored in RNAlater at -80 degrees C and the other half sent for histology.

A note on this clonotype: Its cognate antigen has yet to be identified. It is likely a read error, because the conserved phenylalanine at the end of the CDR3 is missing.

Starting from approximately 0.5 ug total RNA, TCRbeta-specific cDNA was produced by reverse transcription with a constant-region primer and ProtoScript II reverse transcriptase. Three nested multiplex PCR rounds, following a slightly modified ARM-PCR procedure, were used to build the TCRbeta libraries. The first two PCR rounds used multiplex TRBV1-TRBV30 forward primers with a Cbeta reverse primer, each for around 10 cycles. Sample barcodes and Illumina adapters were added in a final 25-cycle PCR using Deep VentR polymerase. Before sequencing, amplicons of 200-500 bp were purified from gel using a QIAquick gel extraction kit. An Illumina HiSeq 2500 was used to sequence the TCRbeta amplicons with 250-bp paired-end reads. The paper's processing steps were these. Trimmomatic v0.33 was used to quality-trim the reads, and FLASH v1.2.11 was used to merge paired reads so that full CDR3 sequences could be recovered. V, D and J germline segments were assigned to the rearranged TCRbeta sequences by MiGEC v1.2.1b. Clonotype statistics and Shannon-Wiener diversity indices were calculated with VDJtools v1.0.0. Except for diversity analysis, only the 250 most abundant clonotypes of each sample were used in subsequent analyses to reduce sampling bias. Using fastp trimming at Q25 and MiXCR clonotype assembly, TCRdb reanalyzed the public sequencing data and kept in-frame beta chains. Duplicate CDR3 protein sequences are folded into a single record with the most common DNA and genes. The V and J calls, along with clone size, are taken from TCRdb and not from the paper's own processing. The sample data list fewer than 70,000 distinct CDR3 sequences, and 55% to 75% of these were observed just once. Around 60% of the sample rests with the top ten.

Sample: liver tumor tissue from sampling region 2. The cell subset or site label, as the study defines it: tumor region T2, inferior pole. This clonotype was obtained from a man in his forties with primary liver carcinoma and hepatitis B virus infection. This chain joins TRBV9 to TRBJ2-7; TRBD1 is perhaps the D gene, given 6 matching bases. The DNA is TGTGCCAGCAGCGTAGGTACCAGGGGAGAGGAGCAGTACCTC. Its protein product is CASSVGTRGEEQYL.